The clone carrying this TCR beta chain was found a few times. The antigen is unknown. This CDR3 has 14 amino acids. V was shortened by 4 bases and J by 5 bases, with 16 bases between the two germline ends. Germline CDR1 SGDLS, CDR2 YYNGEE. This specimen belongs to a study of beta chain features in type 1 diabetes. Without exception, sorted populations had purity beyond 95%. Every isolated RNA sample was fully reverse transcribed, so sequencing captured expressed TCRB transcripts. Using immunoSEQ multiplex PCR, the repertoire was profiled, and TCRdb retains in-frame clones only, with some absent. Altogether approximately 600,000 clones are present, around an eighth being singletons, with the ten largest covering roughly 0.11%. Study observations and caveats: A moderate, significant TCRB CDR3 shortening appeared in type 1 diabetes across four CD4+ subsets.

The sample was naive CD4+ T cells from blood. This chain uses TRBV9 with TRBJ2-7, with D possibly matching TRBD1 (5 bases). The source of this sequence is a man between 25 and 39 years old with type 1 diabetes. Here the CDR3 reads CASSTGFDPHEQYF. The CDR3 DNA follows: TGTGCCAGCAGCACAGGCTTCGATCCCCACGAGCAGTACTTC.